Given below is one T cell receptor (beta chain) in context. Its antigen is currently unknown. This CDR3 spans 14 amino acids. V lost 5 bases, J lost 6 bases, and 14 bases lay in between. Germline V CDR1 and CDR2: LNHDA, SQIVND (reference sequence). Profiled with immunoSEQ multiplex PCR; TCRdb holds only in-frame clones, not every one. The sample carries about 70,000 clones, roughly 90% recorded once. These data are taken from a study of PD-L1 blockade in urothelial cancer. Whole-study results and caveats: Tumor-associated clones in blood expanded more at 3 weeks in durable-benefit patients. Prediction of better survival came from below-median pretreatment blood TCR clonality.

As for time point: pretreatment peripheral blood. The rearrangement joins TRBV19 to TRBJ2-1, with a tentative D call TRBD2 (6 bases). The origin of this receptor is a man in his 70s with urothelial cancer. The input for sequencing was PBMCs, taken around atezolizumab (anti-PD-L1) treatment. The CDR3 DNA sequence: TGTGCCAGTAGTCGCGGGACTCCGGCCAATGAGCAGTTCTTC. This translates into CASSRGTPANEQFF. Using reference TRBV19 and TRBJ2-1 for the parts outside the CDR3, the full variable domain is DGGITQSPKYLFRKEGQNVTLSCEQNLNHDAMYWYRQDPGQGLRLIYYSQIVNDFQKGDIAEGYSVSREKKESFPLTVTSAQKNPTAFYLCASSRGTPANEQFFGPGTRLTVL.